These 27 T cell receptor beta chains originate from one sample sequenced in a study of blood T cell repertoires in COVID-19. The assay was immunoSEQ multiplex PCR, and TCRdb's table has in-frame clones only and misses some. The data show about 350,000 clones, around nine tenths seen once. Material: PBMCs or T cells enriched from blood (not recorded which). These receptors were taken from a young woman who had been exposed to COVID-19.

This clone appeared a single time. V is TRBV5-1 and J is TRBJ1-6; a possible D gene is TRBD1 (5 bases). Trimming stripped 0 bases from V and 8 bases from J, with 9 bases between. Germline V gene lookup returns CDR1 SGHRS and CDR2 YFSETQ. This CDR3 is built from 14 residues. CDR3 bases: TGCGCCAGCAGCTTGGGGGGGGAGGATTCACCCCTCCACTTT. Translation gives CASSLGGEDSPLHF.

J is TRBJ2-1 and V is TRBV3-1 (or the pseudogene TRBV3-2); D gene ambiguous. V was pared by 5 bases and J by 11 bases, with 13 bases between. Looked up from germline, CDR1 is LGHDT and CDR2 is YNNKEL (reference sequence). The CDR3 runs to 12 residues. The CDR3 DNA is TGTGCCAGCAGCTCCGATTACTTCAAGCAGTTCTTC. Translation: CASSSDYFKQFF.

The V and J genes are TRBV5-1 and TRBJ2-7, with 8 bases lining up with TRBD1. The CDR3 runs 14 residues. Germline V gene sequence: CDR1 SGHRS, CDR2 YFSETQ. With V trimmed by 4 bases and J by 5 bases, 8 bases remained unmatched. For the CDR3, the DNA is TGCGCCAGCAGCGATCAGGGGGCGCGGGACGAGCAGTACTTC. Its protein is CASSDQGARDEQYF.

This clone has only a few counts. The chain employs TRBV4-1 and TRBJ2-1; 13 bases agree with TRBD2. Germline V lookup: CDR1 MGHRA, CDR2 YSYEKL. The CDR3 length is 15 residues. V lost 3 bases, J lost 7 bases, and 3 bases stayed unmatched. The CDR3 region is CASSHGTSGINEQFF. The DNA for the CDR3 is TGCGCCAGCAGCCATGGGACTAGCGGGATAAATGAGCAGTTCTTC.

This chain links TRBV7-2 with TRBJ1-5; 9 bases are a match to TRBD1. From germline, CDR1 is SGHTA and CDR2 FQGNSA. J lost 3 bases, V lost 5 bases, and 8 bases had no gene match. CDR3 length: 16 amino acids. The CDR3 nucleotides are TGTGCCAGCAGCCCTGGGACAGGGCTGTCCAATCAGCCCCAGCATTTT. The encoded protein is CASSPGTGLSNQPQHF.

The genes are TRBV6-5 and TRBJ1-6; no clear D. CDR1 is MNHEY and CDR2 is SVGAGI in the germline V gene. V was shortened by 4 bases and J by 9 bases, with 19 bases between the two germline ends. This CDR3 region has 16 residues. DNA of the CDR3: TGTGCCAGCAGTTCCCTACTGACACCCGAAGGTTCACCCCTCCACTTT. This gives the protein CASSSLLTPEGSPLHF.

The rearrangement links TRBV18 to TRBJ2-7; TRBD2 aligns across 7 bases. Germline assignment: CDR1 KGHSH and CDR2 LQKENI. The CDR3 consists of 15 residues. Trimming removed 3 bases from V and 4 bases from J; junction bases left unmatched: 9. CDR3 coding DNA: TGTGCCAGCTCACCTAGACTAGCCGACATGTACGAGCAGTACTTC. Translating gives CASSPRLADMYEQYF. Filled out from reference TRBV18 and TRBJ2-7, the complete variable domain reads NAGVMQNPRHLVRRRGQEARLRCSPMKGHSHVYWYRQLPEEGLKFMVYLQKENIIDESGMPKERFSAEFPKEGPSILRIQQVVRGDSAAYFCASSPRLADMYEQYFGPGTRLTVT.

J is TRBJ2-1 and V is TRBV7-2, with 8 nucleotides matching TRBD2. V lost 1 base, J lost 3 bases, and 11 bases stayed unmatched. The V gene's germline CDR1 is SGHTA and CDR2 FQGNSA. CDR3 length: 18 residues. The CDR3 DNA is TGTGCCAGCAGCTTAGTACCTAGCGGGCCGGGCAGCTACAATGAGCAGTTCTTC. This sequence encodes CASSLVPSGPGSYNEQFF.

The chain links TRBV18 to TRBJ2-2, with 7 bases lining up with TRBD1. The CDR3 totals 17 residues. The germline V gene encodes CDR1 KGHSH and CDR2 LQKENI. V gave up 5 bases and J gave up 2 bases; unmatched junction bases: 11. The CDR3 DNA sequence: TGTGCCAGCTCAGCTGATACCGGGACAGCAAACACCGGGGAGCTGTTTTTT. It specifies CASSADTGTANTGELFF.

This chain uses TRBV28 with TRBJ1-2; TRBD1 agrees at 8 bases. This CDR3 comprises 14 residues. Trimming at V came to 4 bases and at J to 7 bases, leaving 8 bases not matched to a gene. Per germline, CDR1 MDHEN and CDR2 SYDVKM. The CDR3 nucleotides read TGTGCCAGCAGTTCAACCAGGGGGCCGAGTGGCTACACCTTC. It yields the protein CASSSTRGPSGYTF.

V and J are TRBV18 and TRBJ2-1; 7 bases fit TRBD2. V was clipped by 6 bases and J by 7 bases; unmatched bases: 9. CDR3 length: 14 amino acids. Germline V gene lookup returns CDR1 KGHSH and CDR2 LQKENI. The CDR3 loop reads CASSGTKGGNEQFF. The DNA for the CDR3 is TGTGCCAGCTCTGGGACTAAAGGCGGGAATGAGCAGTTCTTC.

This sequence joins TRBV18 and TRBJ2-7; 12 bases fit TRBD2. Germline values: CDR1 KGHSH, CDR2 LQKENI. This CDR3 region has 16 residues. With V trimmed by 3 bases and J by 4 bases, 7 bases remained unmatched. DNA of the CDR3: TGTGCCAGCTCACCGCAAGGGACTAGCGGGCTTTACGAGCAGTACTTC. Amino acid sequence: CASSPQGTSGLYEQYF.

Here the CDR3 reads CASSVLYAYEQYF. The CDR3 nucleotides are TGTGCCAGCAGTGTGCTCTACGCCTACGAGCAGTACTTC. This rearrangement joins TRBV2 to TRBJ2-7; D gene unclear. Looked up from germline, CDR1 is SNHLY and CDR2 is FYNNEI. The V and J ends lost 4 bases and 2 bases respectively, with 9 bases between them. The CDR3 is 13 residues long. The complete variable domain, with remaining parts taken from reference TRBV2 and TRBJ2-7, reads EPEVTQTPSHQVTQMGQEVILRCVPISNHLYFYWYRQILGQKVEFLVSFYNNEISEKSEIFDDQFSVERPDGSNFTLKIRSTKLEDSAMYFCASSVLYAYEQYFGPGTRLTVT.

This chain links TRBV15 with TRBJ2-7; 7 bases are shared with TRBD2. The CDR3 consists of 16 residues. Per germline, CDR1 LNHNV and CDR2 YYDKDF (reference sequence). The J segment lost 0 bases and the V segment lost 4 bases, leaving 9 bases of the junction unmatched. The CDR3 here is CATSNLGGLSSYEQYF. The CDR3 region has the DNA TGTGCCACCAGCAACTTGGGGGGGTTAAGCTCCTACGAGCAGTACTTC.

The CDR3 region is CASSLSTSGRAFIEQFF. The CDR3 coding sequence is TGTGCCAGCAGCCTATCGACTAGCGGGAGGGCCTTCATTGAGCAGTTCTTC. The genes are TRBV3-1 (or the pseudogene TRBV3-2) and TRBJ2-1, with TRBD2 matching 14 bases. Trimming took 4 bases from V and 9 from J; bases not matched to a gene: 11. CDR1 and CDR2 from the germline V gene are LGHDT and YNNKEL (reference sequence). There are 17 residues in the CDR3.

The V and J genes are TRBV9 and TRBJ2-1, with TRBD2 identical over 8 bases. CDR1 SGDLS and CDR2 YYNGEE come from the germline V gene. This CDR3 region has 15 residues. V was pared by 3 bases and J by 9 bases, with 11 bases of the junction left unmatched. CDR3 in DNA: TGTGCCAGCAGCGCCAGCGGGAGTATCATTAGTGAGCAGTTCTTC. It codes for CASSASGSIISEQFF.

The chain couples TRBV19 to TRBJ1-1, with D unresolved. CDR3 length: 14 amino acids. Germline CDR1 reads LNHDA; CDR2 reads SQIVND (reference sequence). Trimming shortened V by 3 bases and J by 1 base, and 9 bases separated the two germline ends. CDR3 sequence reads: CASSIFGRNTEAFF. The CDR3, as DNA: TGTGCCAGTAGTATTTTCGGTCGGAACACTGAAGCTTTCTTT.

The J gene is TRBJ2-1, the V gene TRBV9; 7 bases are shared with TRBD2. The CDR3 runs 15 residues. V dropped 3 bases and J dropped 7; count of bases not matched to a gene: 10. Germline V gene sequence: CDR1 SGDLS, CDR2 YYNGEE. The DNA for the CDR3 is TGTGCCAGCAGCGGGGGAAGCGGGGTGGGAAATGAGCAGTTCTTC. This encodes CASSGGSGVGNEQFF. Variable domain in full (rest from reference TRBV9 and TRBJ2-1): DSGVTQTPKHLITATGQRVTLRCSPRSGDLSVYWYQQSLDQGLQFLIQYYNGEERAKGNILERFSAQQFPDLHSELNLSSLELGDSALYFCASSGGSGVGNEQFFGPGTRLTVL.

The chain links TRBV11-3 to TRBJ1-1; 7 bases map to TRBD1. The germline V gene has CDR1 SGHNT and CDR2 YENEEA. The junction had 6 bases not matched to a gene; V was cut back by 5 bases and J by 0 bases. This CDR3 has 15 residues. The CDR3 nucleotides read TGTGCCAGCAGCCCAGGGACAGACATGAACACTGAAGCTTTCTTT. Translated, it gives CASSPGTDMNTEAFF. Together with reference TRBV11-3 and TRBJ1-1, the CDR3 gives the full variable domain: EAGVVQSPRYKIIEKKQPVAFWCNPISGHNTLYWYLQNLGQGPELLIRYENEEAVDDSQLPKDRFSAERLKGVDSTLKIQPAELGDSAVYLCASSPGTDMNTEAFFGQGTRLTVV.

The CDR3 DNA reads TGTGCCAGTAGTATAGTCGGGGAAGAGTACAATTCACCCCTCCACTTT. Amino acid sequence: CASSIVGEEYNSPLHF. The chain carries TRBV19 and TRBJ1-6; D gene uncertain. Germline values: CDR1 LNHDA, CDR2 SQIVND (reference sequence). Deletions cut 1 base from V and 7 bases from J, with 14 bases between. The CDR3 is made up of 16 amino acids.

The V call is TRBV24-1, the J call TRBJ2-3, with 7 bases matching TRBD1. The V segment lost 5 bases and the J segment 4 bases; nucleotides outside the gene matches: 2. The CDR3 is made up of 13 amino acids. CDR1 KGHDR and CDR2 SFDVKD come from the germline V gene. DNA for the CDR3: TGTGCCACCAGTGTTCAGGGGGCAGATACGCAGTATTTT. Translation: CATSVQGADTQYF.

The chain couples TRBV6-5 to TRBJ1-2; unclear D gene. The V end lost 6 bases, the J end lost 2 bases, and 10 bases lay between the germline ends. Germline V gives CDR1 MNHEY, CDR2 SVGAGI. CDR3 length equals 13 residues. In DNA, the CDR3 is TGTGCCAGCAGGAACGCCGGGAACTATGGCTACACCTTC. As protein: CASRNAGNYGYTF.

The J gene is TRBJ2-6, the V gene TRBV19; tentatively, D is TRBD1 (6 bases). The CDR3 is 16 residues long. V lost 6 bases and J 0 bases, leaving 12 bases between the germline ends. Germline CDR1 is LNHDA and CDR2 is SQIVND (reference sequence). The CDR3 spells CASSQTGRSGANVLTF. The CDR3 DNA sequence: TGTGCCAGTAGCCAGACAGGCCGCTCTGGGGCCAACGTCCTGACTTTC.

This chain uses TRBV29-1 with TRBJ2-2, with 10 bases lining up with TRBD1. Germline V gives CDR1 SQVTM, CDR2 ANQGSEA. This CDR3 contains 14 residues. V shed 5 bases and J 4 bases; nucleotides not matched to a gene: 4. The CDR3 nucleotides read TGCAGCGTTTCCGGACAGGGGGGCACCGGGGAGCTGTTTTTT. Translated, it gives CSVSGQGGTGELFF.

This clone was counted a few times. The V gene is TRBV19, the J gene TRBJ2-2; 10 bases align to TRBD2. The CDR3 is made up of 19 amino acids. The germline V gene encodes CDR1 LNHDA and CDR2 SQIVND (reference sequence). The V and J ends lost 5 bases and 4 bases, in that order; junction bases with no gene match: 16. The CDR3 nucleotides are TGTGCCAGTAGTGCCTCCGGGACTAGCGCATTTCGGAGCACCGGGGAGCTGTTTTTT. Its protein is CASSASGTSAFRSTGELFF.

The CDR3 DNA reads as TGTGCCAGCAGTTACGGGCGGGGTGACCAGCCCCAGCATTTT. This encodes CASSYGRGDQPQHF. V usage is TRBV6-5 and J usage is TRBJ1-5; D unresolved. Germline CDR1 is MNHEY and CDR2 is SVGAGI. The CDR3 sequence is 14 residues long. Trimming took 2 bases from V and 7 from J, leaving 12 bases between them.

The J gene is TRBJ2-3, the V gene TRBV2, with 7 bases fitting TRBD2. The CDR3 runs to 15 residues. From germline, CDR1 is SNHLY and CDR2 FYNNEI. The ends lost 4 bases at V and 3 bases at J; junction bases unmatched: 7. CDR3 sequence: CASSVGGGETDTQYF. The CDR3 DNA reads as TGTGCCAGCAGTGTCGGGGGAGGGGAAACAGATACGCAGTATTTT. The entire variable domain, with the rest obtained from reference TRBV2 and TRBJ2-3, is as follows: EPEVTQTPSHQVTQMGQEVILRCVPISNHLYFYWYRQILGQKVEFLVSFYNNEISEKSEIFDDQFSVERPDGSNFTLKIRSTKLEDSAMYFCASSVGGGETDTQYFGPGTRLTVL.